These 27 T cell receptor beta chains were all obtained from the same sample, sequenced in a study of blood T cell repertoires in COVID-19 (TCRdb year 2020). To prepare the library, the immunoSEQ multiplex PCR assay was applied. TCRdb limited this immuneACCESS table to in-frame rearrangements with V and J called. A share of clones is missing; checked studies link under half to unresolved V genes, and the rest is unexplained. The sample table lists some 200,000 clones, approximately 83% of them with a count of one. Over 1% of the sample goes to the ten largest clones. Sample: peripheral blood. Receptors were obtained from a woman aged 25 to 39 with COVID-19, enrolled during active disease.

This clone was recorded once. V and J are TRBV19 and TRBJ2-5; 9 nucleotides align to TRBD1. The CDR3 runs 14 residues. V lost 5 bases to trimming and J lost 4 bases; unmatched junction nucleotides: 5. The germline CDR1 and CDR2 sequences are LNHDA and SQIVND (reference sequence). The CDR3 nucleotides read TGTGCCAGTAGTGGGGACAGGGTCGTAGAGACCCAGTACTTC. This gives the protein CASSGDRVVETQYF.

The DNA of the CDR3 is TGTGCCAGCAGCGGACAGGGGGCCAATCAGCCCCAGCATTTT. Its translation is CASSGQGANQPQHF. The chain carries TRBV2 and TRBJ1-5, with 11 nucleotides matching TRBD1. Germline CDR1 is SNHLY and CDR2 is FYNNEI. This CDR3 comprises 14 residues. Unmatched junction bases numbered 1, after V lost 6 bases and J lost 3 bases.

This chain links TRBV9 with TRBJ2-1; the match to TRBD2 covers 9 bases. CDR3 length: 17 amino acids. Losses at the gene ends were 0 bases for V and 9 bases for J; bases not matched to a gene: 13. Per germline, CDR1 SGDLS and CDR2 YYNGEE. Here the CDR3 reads CASSVGIRREGYGEQFF. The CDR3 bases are TGTGCCAGCAGCGTAGGAATAAGGCGGGAGGGGTACGGTGAGCAGTTCTTC.

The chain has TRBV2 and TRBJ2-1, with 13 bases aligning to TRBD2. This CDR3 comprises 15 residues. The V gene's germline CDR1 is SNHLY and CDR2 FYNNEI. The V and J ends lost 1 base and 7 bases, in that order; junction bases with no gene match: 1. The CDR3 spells CASSEVLAGGNEQFF. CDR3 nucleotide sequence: TGTGCCAGCAGTGAAGTACTAGCGGGAGGGAATGAGCAGTTCTTC.

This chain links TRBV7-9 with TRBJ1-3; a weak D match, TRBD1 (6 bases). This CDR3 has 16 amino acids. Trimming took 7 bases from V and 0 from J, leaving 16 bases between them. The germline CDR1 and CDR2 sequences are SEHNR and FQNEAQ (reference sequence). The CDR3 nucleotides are TGTGCCAGCACTCCCGGGAGGGGACACTCTGGAAACACCATATATTTT. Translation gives CASTPGRGHSGNTIYF.

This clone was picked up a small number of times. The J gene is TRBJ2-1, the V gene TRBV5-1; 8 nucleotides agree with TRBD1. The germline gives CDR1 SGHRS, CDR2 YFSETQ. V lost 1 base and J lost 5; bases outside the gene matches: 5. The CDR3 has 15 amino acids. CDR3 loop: CASSLFETGDNEQFF. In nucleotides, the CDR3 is TGCGCCAGCAGCTTGTTTGAGACAGGGGACAATGAGCAGTTCTTC.

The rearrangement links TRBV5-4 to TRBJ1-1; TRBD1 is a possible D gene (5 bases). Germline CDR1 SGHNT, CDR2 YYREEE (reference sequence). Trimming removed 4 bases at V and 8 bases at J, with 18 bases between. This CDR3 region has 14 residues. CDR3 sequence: CASSDLGQGAEAFF. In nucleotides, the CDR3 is TGTGCCAGCAGCGATTTAGGGCAGGGCGCCGAAGCTTTCTTT.

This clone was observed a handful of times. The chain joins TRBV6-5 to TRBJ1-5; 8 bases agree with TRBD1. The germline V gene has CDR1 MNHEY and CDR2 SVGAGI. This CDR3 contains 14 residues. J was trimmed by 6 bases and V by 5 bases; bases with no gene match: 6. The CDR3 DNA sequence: TGTGCCAGCAGTACCGGACAGGGAGGTCAGCCCCAGCATTTT. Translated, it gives CASSTGQGGQPQHF.

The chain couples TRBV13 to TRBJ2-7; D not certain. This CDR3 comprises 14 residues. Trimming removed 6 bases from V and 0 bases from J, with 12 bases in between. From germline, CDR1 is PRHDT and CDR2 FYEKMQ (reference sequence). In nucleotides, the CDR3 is TGTGCCAGCAGTAGTAGCTGGAGCTCCTACGAGCAGTACTTC. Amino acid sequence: CASSSSWSSYEQYF.

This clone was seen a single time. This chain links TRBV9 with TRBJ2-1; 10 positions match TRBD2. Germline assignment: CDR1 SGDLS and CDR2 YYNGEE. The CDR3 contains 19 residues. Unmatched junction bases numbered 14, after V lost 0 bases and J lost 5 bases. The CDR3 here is CASSVVGLAGGPLNNEQFF. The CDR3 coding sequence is TGTGCCAGCAGCGTAGTAGGGTTAGCGGGGGGCCCCTTAAACAATGAGCAGTTCTTC.

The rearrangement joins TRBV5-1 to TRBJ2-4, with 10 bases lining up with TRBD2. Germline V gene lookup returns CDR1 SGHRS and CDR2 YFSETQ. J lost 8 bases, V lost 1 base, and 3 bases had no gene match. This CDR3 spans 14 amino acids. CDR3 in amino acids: CASSLTGLADIQYF. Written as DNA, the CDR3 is TGCGCCAGCAGCTTGACCGGACTAGCGGACATTCAGTACTTC.

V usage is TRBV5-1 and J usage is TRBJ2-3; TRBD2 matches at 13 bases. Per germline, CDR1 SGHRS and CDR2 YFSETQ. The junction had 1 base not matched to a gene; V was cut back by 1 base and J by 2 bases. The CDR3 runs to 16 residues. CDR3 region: CASSLTSGGATDTQYF. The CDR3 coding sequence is TGCGCCAGCAGCTTGACTAGCGGGGGGGCCACAGATACGCAGTATTTT.

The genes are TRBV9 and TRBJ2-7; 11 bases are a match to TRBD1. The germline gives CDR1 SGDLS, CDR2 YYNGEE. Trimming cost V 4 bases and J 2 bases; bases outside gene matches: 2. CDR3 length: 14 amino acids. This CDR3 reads CASSMGQGAYEQYF. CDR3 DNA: TGTGCCAGCAGCATGGGACAGGGGGCCTACGAGCAGTACTTC. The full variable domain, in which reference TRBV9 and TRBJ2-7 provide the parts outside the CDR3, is DSGVTQTPKHLITATGQRVTLRCSPRSGDLSVYWYQQSLDQGLQFLIQYYNGEERAKGNILERFSAQQFPDLHSELNLSSLELGDSALYFCASSMGQGAYEQYFGPGTRLTVT.

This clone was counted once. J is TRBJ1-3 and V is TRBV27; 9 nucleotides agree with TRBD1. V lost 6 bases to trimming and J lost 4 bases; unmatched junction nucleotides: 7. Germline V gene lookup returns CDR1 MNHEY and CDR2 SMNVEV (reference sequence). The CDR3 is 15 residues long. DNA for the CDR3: TGTGCCAGCAGCATACAGGGGGCGCTAGGAAACACCATATATTTT. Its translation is CASSIQGALGNTIYF.

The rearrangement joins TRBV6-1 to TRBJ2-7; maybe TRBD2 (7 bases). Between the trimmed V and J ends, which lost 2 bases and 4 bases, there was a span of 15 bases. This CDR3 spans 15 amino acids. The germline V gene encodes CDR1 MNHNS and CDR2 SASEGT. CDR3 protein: CASSERGSGTYEQYF. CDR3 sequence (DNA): TGTGCCAGCAGTGAAAGGGGGAGCGGGACTTACGAGCAGTACTTC.

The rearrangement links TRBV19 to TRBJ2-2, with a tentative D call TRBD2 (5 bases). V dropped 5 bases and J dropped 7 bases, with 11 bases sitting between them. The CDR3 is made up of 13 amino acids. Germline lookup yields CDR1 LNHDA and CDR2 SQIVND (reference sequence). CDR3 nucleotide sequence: TGTGCCAGTAGTCCCCGCCGGGACGGGGAGCTGTTTTTT. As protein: CASSPRRDGELFF.

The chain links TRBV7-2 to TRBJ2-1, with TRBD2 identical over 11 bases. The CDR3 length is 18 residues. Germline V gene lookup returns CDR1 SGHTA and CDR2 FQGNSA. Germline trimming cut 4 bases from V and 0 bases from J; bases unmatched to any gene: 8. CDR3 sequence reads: CASSSSRLAGFSYNEQFF. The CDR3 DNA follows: TGTGCCAGCAGCTCGAGCCGACTAGCGGGATTCTCCTACAATGAGCAGTTCTTC. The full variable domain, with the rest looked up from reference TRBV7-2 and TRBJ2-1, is GAGVSQSPSNKVTEKGKDVELRCDPISGHTALYWYRQSLGQGLEFLIYFQGNSAPDKSGLPSDRFSAERTGGSVSTLTIQRTQQEDSAVYLCASSSSRLAGFSYNEQFFGPGTRLTVL.

The CDR3 reads CASSQGLAGNERNEQFF. CDR3 nucleotides: TGTGCCAGCAGCCAAGGACTAGCGGGAAATGAGAGGAATGAGCAGTTCTTC. The rearrangement joins TRBV3-1 (or the pseudogene TRBV3-2) to TRBJ2-1; 11 nucleotides align to TRBD2. V lost 1 base, J lost 7 bases, and 9 bases stayed unmatched. The CDR3 is made up of 17 amino acids. The germline CDR1 and CDR2 sequences are LGHDT and YNNKEL (reference sequence).

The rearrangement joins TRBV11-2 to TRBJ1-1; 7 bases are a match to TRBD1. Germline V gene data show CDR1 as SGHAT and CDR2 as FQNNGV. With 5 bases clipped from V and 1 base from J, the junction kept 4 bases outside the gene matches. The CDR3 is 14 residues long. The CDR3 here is CASSPGTENTEAFF. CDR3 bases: TGTGCCAGCAGCCCCGGGACAGAGAACACTGAAGCTTTCTTT.

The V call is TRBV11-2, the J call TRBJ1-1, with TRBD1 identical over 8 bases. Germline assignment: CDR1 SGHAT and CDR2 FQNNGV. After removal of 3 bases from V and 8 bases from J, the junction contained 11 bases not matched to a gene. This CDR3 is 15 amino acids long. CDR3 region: CASSLGDRTWSEAFF. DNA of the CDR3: TGTGCCAGCAGCTTGGGGGACAGGACGTGGTCCGAAGCTTTCTTT.

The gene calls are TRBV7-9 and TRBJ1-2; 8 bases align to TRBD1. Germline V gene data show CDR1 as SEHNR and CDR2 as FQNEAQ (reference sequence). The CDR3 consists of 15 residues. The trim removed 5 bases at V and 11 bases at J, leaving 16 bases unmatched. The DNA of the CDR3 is TGTGCCAGCAGCCCCCCAGTACGGACAGGGAATTATTACACCTTC. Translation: CASSPPVRTGNYYTF. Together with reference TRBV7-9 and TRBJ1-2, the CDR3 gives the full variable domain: DTGVSQNPRHKITKRGQNVTFRCDPISEHNRLYWYRQTLGQGPEFLTYFQNEAQLEKSRLLSDRFSAERPKGSFSTLEIQRTEQGDSAMYLCASSPPVRTGNYYTFGSGTRLTVV.

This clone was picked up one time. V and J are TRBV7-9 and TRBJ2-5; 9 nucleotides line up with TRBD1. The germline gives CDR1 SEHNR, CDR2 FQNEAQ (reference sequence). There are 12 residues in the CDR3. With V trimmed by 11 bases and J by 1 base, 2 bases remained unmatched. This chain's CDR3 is CAWDRAQETQYF. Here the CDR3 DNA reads TGTGCCTGGGACAGGGCCCAAGAGACCCAGTACTTC.

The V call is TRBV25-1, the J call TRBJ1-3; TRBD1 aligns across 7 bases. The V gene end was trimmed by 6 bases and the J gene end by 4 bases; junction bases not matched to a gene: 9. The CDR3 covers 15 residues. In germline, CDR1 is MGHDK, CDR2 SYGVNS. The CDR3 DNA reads TGTGCCAGCAGCGGTCGGGAGGGGGCAGGAAACACCATATATTTT. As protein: CASSGREGAGNTIYF.

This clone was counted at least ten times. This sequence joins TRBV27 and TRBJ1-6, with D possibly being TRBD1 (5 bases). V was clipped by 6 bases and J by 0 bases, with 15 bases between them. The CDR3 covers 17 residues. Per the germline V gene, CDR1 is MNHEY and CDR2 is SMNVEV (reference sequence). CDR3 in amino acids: CASRTVPSSSYNSPLHF. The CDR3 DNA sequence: TGTGCCAGCAGGACAGTCCCATCGAGCTCCTATAATTCACCCCTCCACTTT.

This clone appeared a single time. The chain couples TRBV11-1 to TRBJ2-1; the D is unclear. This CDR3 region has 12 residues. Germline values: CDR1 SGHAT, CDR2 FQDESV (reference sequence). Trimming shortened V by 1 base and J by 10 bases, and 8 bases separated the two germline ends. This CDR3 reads CASSLVAQEQFF. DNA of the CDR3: TGTGCCAGCAGCTTAGTGGCCCAGGAGCAGTTCTTC.

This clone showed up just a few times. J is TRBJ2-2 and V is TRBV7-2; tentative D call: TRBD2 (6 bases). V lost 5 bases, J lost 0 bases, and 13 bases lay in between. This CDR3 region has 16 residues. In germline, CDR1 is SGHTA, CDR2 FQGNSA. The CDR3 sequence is CASSPVGGANTGELFF. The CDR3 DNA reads TGTGCCAGCAGCCCAGTGGGGGGAGCGAACACCGGGGAGCTGTTTTTT.

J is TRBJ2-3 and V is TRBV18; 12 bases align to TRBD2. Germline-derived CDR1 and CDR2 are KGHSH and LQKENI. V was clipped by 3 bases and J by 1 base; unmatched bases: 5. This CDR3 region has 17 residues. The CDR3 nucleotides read TGTGCCAGCTCACCGGTGCGACTAGCGGGGGGCACAGATACGCAGTATTTT. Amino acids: CASSPVRLAGGTDTQYF.